This TCR beta chain is drawn from a study of T cell responses to AZD1222 COVID-19 vaccine. Findings and limits, study-wide: Seropositivity was recorded at baseline in only a handful of AZD1222 recipients. The breadth and depth of Spike-specific TCRs increased once two AZD1222 doses had been given. Unmutated regions of variants are reportedly targeted by nearly half of spike-specific TCRs.

To note about this clone: No antigen is known for it.

TCRdb keeps only in-frame clones here, not all; method: immunoSEQ multiplex PCR. The sample lists 150,000 to 200,000 clones; 91% were seen once. Material: peripheral blood, obtained 28 days after the second AZD1222 dose. The receptor's source is an adult who received the AZD1222 COVID-19 vaccine.

The CDR3, as DNA: TGTGCCAGCAGCCAAGGCTTAGGGGGAATAGCTAACTATGGCTACACCTTC. The encoded protein is CASSQGLGGIANYGYTF. V is TRBV3-1 (or the pseudogene TRBV3-2) and J is TRBJ1-2; D is possibly TRBD1 (6 bases). Germline V gene lookup returns CDR1 LGHDT and CDR2 YNNKEL (reference sequence). V lost 1 base and J 0 bases, leaving 15 bases between the germline ends. CDR3 size: 17 residues.